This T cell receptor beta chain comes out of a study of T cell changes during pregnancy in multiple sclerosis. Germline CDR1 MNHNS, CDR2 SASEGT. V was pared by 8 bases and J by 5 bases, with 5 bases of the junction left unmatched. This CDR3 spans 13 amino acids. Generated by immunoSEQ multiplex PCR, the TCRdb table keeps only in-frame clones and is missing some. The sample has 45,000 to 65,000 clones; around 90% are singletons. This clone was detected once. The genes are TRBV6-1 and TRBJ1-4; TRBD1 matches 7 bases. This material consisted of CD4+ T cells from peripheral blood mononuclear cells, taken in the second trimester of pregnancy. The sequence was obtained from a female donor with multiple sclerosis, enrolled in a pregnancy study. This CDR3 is CASLLQGNEKLFF. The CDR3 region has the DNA TGTGCCAGCCTTTTACAGGGGAATGAAAAACTGTTTTTT.